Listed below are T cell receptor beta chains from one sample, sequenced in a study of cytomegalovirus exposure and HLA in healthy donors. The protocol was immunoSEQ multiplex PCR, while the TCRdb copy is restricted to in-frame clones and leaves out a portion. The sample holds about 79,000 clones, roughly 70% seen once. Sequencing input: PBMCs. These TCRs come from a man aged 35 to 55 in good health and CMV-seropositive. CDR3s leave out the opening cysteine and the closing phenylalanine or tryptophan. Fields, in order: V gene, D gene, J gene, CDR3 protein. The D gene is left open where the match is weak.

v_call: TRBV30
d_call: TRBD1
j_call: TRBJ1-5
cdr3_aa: AWSDPGQGDQPQH

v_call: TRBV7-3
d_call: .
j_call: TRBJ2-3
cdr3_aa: ASSLSGATDTQY

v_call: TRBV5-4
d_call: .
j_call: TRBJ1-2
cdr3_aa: ASSSLKADYT

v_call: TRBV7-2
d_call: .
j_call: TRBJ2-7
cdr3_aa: ASSLISSLPSYEQY

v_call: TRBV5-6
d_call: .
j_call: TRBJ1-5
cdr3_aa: ASSLEGISNQPQH

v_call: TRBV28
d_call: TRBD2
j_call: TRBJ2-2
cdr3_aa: ATDKAGYTGELF

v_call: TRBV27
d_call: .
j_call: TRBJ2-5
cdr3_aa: ASSGSQSGEETQY

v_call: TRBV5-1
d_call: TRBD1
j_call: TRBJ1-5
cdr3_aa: ASSPGQGEGQPQH

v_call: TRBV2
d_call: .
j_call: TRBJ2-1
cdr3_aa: ASSGLGGEQF

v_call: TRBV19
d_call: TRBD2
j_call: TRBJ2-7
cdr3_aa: ATWGKLGLRGLAGPVYEQY

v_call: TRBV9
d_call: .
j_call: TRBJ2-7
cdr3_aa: ASSGGAGGSYEQY

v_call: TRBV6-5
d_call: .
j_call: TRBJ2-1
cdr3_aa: ASTPGEGEQF

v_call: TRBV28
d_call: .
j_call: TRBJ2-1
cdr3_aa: ASSPRPGLDNTDNEQF

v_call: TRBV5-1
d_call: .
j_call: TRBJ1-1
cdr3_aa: ASSLGGRTEAF

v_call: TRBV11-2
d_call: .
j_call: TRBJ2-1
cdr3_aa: ASSLRDNGYNEQF

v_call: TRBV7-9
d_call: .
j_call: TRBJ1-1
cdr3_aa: ASLGRGTEAF

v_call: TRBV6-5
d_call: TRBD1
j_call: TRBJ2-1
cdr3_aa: ASSYVARGHEQF

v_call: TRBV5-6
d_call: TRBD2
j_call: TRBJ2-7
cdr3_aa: ASSLGLAGSYEQY

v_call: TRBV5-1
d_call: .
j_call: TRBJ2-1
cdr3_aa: ASSFLGRVENEQF

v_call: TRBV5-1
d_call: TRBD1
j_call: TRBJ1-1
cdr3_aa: ASSGTGGAEAF

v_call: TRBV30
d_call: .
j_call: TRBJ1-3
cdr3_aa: AWSKSVSPGNTIY

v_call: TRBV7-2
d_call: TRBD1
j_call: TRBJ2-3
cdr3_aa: ASSLGQGVGDTQY

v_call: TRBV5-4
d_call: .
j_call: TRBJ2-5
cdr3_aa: ASSLFGRVEETQY

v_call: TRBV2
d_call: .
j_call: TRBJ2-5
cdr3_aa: ASSDGETQY

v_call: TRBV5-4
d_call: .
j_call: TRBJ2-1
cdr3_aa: ASSNGGGDEQF

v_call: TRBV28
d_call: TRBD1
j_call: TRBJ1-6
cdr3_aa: ASSTFKPQTGADSSPLH

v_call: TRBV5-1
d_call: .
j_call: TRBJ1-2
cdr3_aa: ASSPGGRGRGTNYGYT

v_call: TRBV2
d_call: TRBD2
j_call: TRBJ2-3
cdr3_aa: ASSEAASGGADTQY

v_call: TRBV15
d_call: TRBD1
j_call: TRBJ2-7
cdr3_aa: ATSLFRAGGSGEQY

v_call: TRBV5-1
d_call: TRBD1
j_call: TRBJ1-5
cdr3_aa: ASSSSGTGNEPQH

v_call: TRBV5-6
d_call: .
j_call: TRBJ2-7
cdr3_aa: ASSFPGPLSYEQY

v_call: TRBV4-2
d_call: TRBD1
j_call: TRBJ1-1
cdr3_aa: ASSPTSRDSSTEAF

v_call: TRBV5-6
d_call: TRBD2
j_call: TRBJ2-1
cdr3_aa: ASSLAWLAAHNEQF

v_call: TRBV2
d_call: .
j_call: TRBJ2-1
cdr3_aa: ASSPTRSSYNEQF

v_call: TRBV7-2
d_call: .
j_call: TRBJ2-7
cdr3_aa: ASSLGRDSYEQY

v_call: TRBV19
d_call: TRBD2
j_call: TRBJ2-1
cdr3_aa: ASSIYASGGASYNEQF

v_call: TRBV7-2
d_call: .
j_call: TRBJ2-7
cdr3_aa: ASSLPGQRSEQY

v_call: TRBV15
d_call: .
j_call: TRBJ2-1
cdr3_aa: ATSSVTGPLPYNEQF

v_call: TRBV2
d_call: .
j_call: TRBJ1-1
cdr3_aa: ASSQVENTEAF

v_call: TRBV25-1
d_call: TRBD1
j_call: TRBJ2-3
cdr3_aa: ASSEPKGATDTQY

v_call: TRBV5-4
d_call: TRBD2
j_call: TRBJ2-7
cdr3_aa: ASSLVRASGKSEQY

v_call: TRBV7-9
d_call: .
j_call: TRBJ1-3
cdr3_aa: ASSLRGSSGNTIY

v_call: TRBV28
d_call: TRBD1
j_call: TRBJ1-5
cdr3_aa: ASSYRGNQPQH

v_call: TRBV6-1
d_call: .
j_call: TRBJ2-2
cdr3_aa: ASVLTSPGELF

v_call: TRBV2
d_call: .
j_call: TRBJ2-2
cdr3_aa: AERRDRNTGELF

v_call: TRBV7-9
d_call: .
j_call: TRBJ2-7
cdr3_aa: ASSSTNRAPYEQY

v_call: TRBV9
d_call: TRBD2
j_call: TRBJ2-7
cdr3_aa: ASSVGPTGTSGKYEQY

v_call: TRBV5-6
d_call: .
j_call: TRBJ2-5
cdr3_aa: ASSRFSLQETQY

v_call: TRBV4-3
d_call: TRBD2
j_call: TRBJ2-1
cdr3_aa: ASSLGLAGYNEQF

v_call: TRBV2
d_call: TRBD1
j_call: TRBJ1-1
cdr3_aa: ASSGTGIETEAF

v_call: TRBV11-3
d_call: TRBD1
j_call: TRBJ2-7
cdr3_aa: ASSPGGATTYEQY

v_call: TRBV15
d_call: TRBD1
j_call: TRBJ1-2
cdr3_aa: ATSRDRDRGFGYT

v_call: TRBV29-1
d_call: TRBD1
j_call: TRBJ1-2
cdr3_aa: SVDLAGGGMGNYGYT

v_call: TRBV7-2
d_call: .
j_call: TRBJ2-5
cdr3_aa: ASSSGGGRETQY

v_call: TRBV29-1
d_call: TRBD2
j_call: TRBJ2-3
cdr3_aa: SVEERREWADTQY

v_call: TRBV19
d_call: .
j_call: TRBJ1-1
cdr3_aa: ASGLGGLNTEAF